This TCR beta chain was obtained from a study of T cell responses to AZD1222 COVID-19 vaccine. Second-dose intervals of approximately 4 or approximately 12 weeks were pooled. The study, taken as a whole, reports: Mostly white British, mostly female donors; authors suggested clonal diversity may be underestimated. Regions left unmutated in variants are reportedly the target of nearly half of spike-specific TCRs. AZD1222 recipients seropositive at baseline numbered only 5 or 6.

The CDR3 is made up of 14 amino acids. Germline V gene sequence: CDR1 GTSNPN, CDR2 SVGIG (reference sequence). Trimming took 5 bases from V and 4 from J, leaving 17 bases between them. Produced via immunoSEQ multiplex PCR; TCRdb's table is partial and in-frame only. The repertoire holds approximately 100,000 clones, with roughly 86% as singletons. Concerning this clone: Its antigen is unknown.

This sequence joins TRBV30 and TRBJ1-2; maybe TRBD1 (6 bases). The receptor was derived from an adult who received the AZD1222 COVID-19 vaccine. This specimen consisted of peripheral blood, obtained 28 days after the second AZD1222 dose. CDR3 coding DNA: TGTGCCTGGGTCCTCCCGGGGGCGATCTATGGCTACACCTTC. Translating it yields CAWVLPGAIYGYTF.